The 17 T cell receptor beta chains given below trace back to one sample, sequenced in a study of blood T cell repertoires in COVID-19. Sequenced by immunoSEQ multiplex PCR; TCRdb stores in-frame clones only, minus some. Among under 80,000 clones listed, 75% to 85% were seen once. Sequencing was performed on peripheral blood. The receptors originated from a man older than 75 with acute or convalescent COVID-19.

This clone was counted a few times. The chain carries TRBV28 and TRBJ2-7; D perhaps matches TRBD1 (5 bases). Trimming shortened V by 6 bases and J by 3 bases, and 15 bases separated the two germline ends. This CDR3 is built from 14 residues. Looked up from germline, CDR1 is MDHEN and CDR2 is SYDVKM. In DNA, the CDR3 is TGTGCCAGCAGCCAGCCTAAGGGGAACTACGAGCAGTACTTC. This translates into CASSQPKGNYEQYF.

The rearrangement links TRBV3-1 (or the pseudogene TRBV3-2) to TRBJ1-1, with TRBD1 matching over 9 bases. V dropped 4 bases and J dropped 11; count of bases not matched to a gene: 5. Germline V CDR1 and CDR2: LGHDT, YNNKEL (reference sequence). This CDR3 has 12 residues. DNA of the CDR3: TGTGCCAGCAGCCGGGGACAGGGCGGGGCTTTCTTT. Protein product: CASSRGQGGAFF.

The sample holds one count of this clone. V and J are TRBV7-9 and TRBJ2-7, with 11 bases matching TRBD1. Germline CDR1 is SEHNR and CDR2 is FQNEAQ (reference sequence). The CDR3 runs 14 residues. V gave up 3 bases and J gave up 6 bases; unmatched junction bases: 4. As DNA, the CDR3 is TGTGCCAGCAGCTTCGGACAGGGGGCACGCGAGCAGTACTTC. Translating it yields CASSFGQGAREQYF.

The rearrangement uses TRBV5-1 and TRBJ2-2, with a possible D match to TRBD2 (5 bases). Trimming removed 10 bases at V and 3 bases at J, with 16 bases between. The V gene's germline CDR1 is SGHRS and CDR2 YFSETQ. The CDR3 has 14 residues. The CDR3 DNA follows: TGCGCCGCCCGGGGTCCTTCAGACACCGGGGAGCTGTTTTTT. Its translation is CAARGPSDTGELFF. Using reference TRBV5-1 and TRBJ2-2 for the parts outside the CDR3, the full variable domain is KAGVTQTPRYLIKTRGQQVTLSCSPISGHRSVSWYQQTPGQGLQFLFEYFSETQRNKGNFPGRFSGRQFSNSRSEMNVSTLELGDSALYLCAARGPSDTGELFFGEGSRLTVL.

A single count supports this clone. The chain carries TRBV6-2 or TRBV6-3 and TRBJ2-5, with TRBD2 identical over 14 bases. J lost 4 bases, V lost 5 bases, and 9 bases had no gene match. The CDR3 runs 17 residues. The germline CDR1 and CDR2 sequences are MNHEY and SVGEGT. The CDR3 DNA reads as TGTGCCAGCAGTCCATGGACTAGCGGGAGGTCTTCAGAGACCCAGTACTTC. Residues: CASSPWTSGRSSETQYF.

The CDR3, as DNA: TGCGCCAGCAGCTTATCGGGACAGGGGAAAAATAACTATGGCTACACCTTC. It encodes CASSLSGQGKNNYGYTF. The chain joins TRBV5-1 to TRBJ1-2; 10 nucleotides match TRBD1. The junction had 8 bases not matched to a gene; V was cut back by 2 bases and J by 1 base. The CDR3 length is 17 residues. Germline loops: CDR1 SGHRS, CDR2 YFSETQ.

V and J are TRBV5-1 and TRBJ1-6; D is perhaps TRBD1 (6 bases). V lost 0 bases and J 7 bases, leaving 11 bases between the germline ends. Germline CDR1 SGHRS, CDR2 YFSETQ. The CDR3 has 15 residues. The CDR3 spells CASSLDRQANSPLHF. The CDR3 DNA reads TGCGCCAGCAGCTTGGATCGACAGGCAAATTCACCCCTCCACTTT.

The chain uses TRBV7-3 and TRBJ2-1; possible D gene TRBD2, 5 bases. CDR1 and CDR2 (germline): SGHTA, FQGTGA. The CDR3 is made up of 15 amino acids. The V gene lost 1 base and the J gene lost 1 base, with 8 bases spanning the gap. The CDR3, as DNA: TGTGCCAGCAGCTTAATGGGGAGTTCCTACAATGAGCAGTTCTTC. The encoded protein is CASSLMGSSYNEQFF.

V and J are TRBV5-6 and TRBJ2-2; a weak D match, TRBD1 (5 bases). Trimming removed 5 bases at V and 1 base at J, with 12 bases between. Germline loops: CDR1 SGHDT, CDR2 YYEEEE. The CDR3 is 15 amino acids. The CDR3 spells CASSLDSLNTGELFF. The CDR3 coding sequence is TGTGCCAGCAGTCTTGACAGCCTGAACACCGGGGAGCTGTTTTTT.

The chain recombines TRBV2 with TRBJ1-4; no definite D call. V was trimmed by 3 bases and J by 5 bases, leaving 13 bases between them. The CDR3 sequence is 15 residues long. The germline V gene has CDR1 SNHLY and CDR2 FYNNEI. The CDR3 DNA is TGTGCCAGCAGTGAGGGTAGGACGGGGAATGAAAAACTGTTTTTT. Protein: CASSEGRTGNEKLFF.

This sequence joins TRBV7-6 and TRBJ1-5, with D perhaps matching TRBD1 (6 bases). Per germline, CDR1 SGHVS and CDR2 FNYEAQ. This CDR3 region has 16 residues. V was shortened by 1 base and J by 0 bases, with 10 bases between the two germline ends. CDR3 sequence (DNA): TGTGCCAGCAGCTTAGGGGGGCCCTATAGCAATCAGCCCCAGCATTTT. Its translation: CASSLGGPYSNQPQHF. The entire variable domain, with the rest obtained from reference TRBV7-6 and TRBJ1-5, is as follows: GAGVSQSPRYKVTKRGQDVALRCDPISGHVSLYWYRQALGQGPEFLTYFNYEAQQDKSGLPNDRFSAERPEGSISTLTIQRTEQRDSAMYRCASSLGGPYSNQPQHFGDGTRLSIL.

This chain links TRBV7-2 with TRBJ1-4, with D tentatively TRBD1 (5 bases). Looked up from germline, CDR1 is SGHTA and CDR2 is FQGNSA. CDR3 size: 18 residues. Trimming took 5 bases from V and 7 from J, leaving 26 bases between them. The CDR3 bases are TGTGCCAGCAGCCGTTACTGGGTAGGACAAGCTGATAGTGAAAAACTGTTTTTT. Its protein is CASSRYWVGQADSEKLFF.

The chain links TRBV7-3 to TRBJ2-3, with a tentative D call TRBD2 (6 bases). Trimming took 4 bases from V and 2 from J, leaving 16 bases between them. Germline V gene lookup returns CDR1 SGHTA and CDR2 FQGTGA. This CDR3 comprises 16 residues. CDR3 region: CASSSQGGGVTDTQYF. The CDR3 DNA follows: TGTGCCAGCAGCTCCCAGGGAGGCGGTGTCACAGATACGCAGTATTTT.

This clone came up once. Different DNA sequences within this sample yield the same CDR3. This chain joins TRBV18 and TRBJ1-1, with a tentative D call TRBD1 (6 bases). Germline V gene lookup returns CDR1 KGHSH and CDR2 LQKENI. The CDR3 runs 14 residues. The V end was cut by 3 bases, the J end by 1 base, with 9 bases between. The CDR3 region has the DNA TGTGCCAGCTCACCTTCGACAGGGAACACTGAAGCTTTCTTT. This sequence encodes CASSPSTGNTEAFF.

The CDR3 protein is CASTSGDSNQPQHF. CDR3 nucleotide sequence: TGTGCCAGCACGTCAGGGGACAGCAATCAGCCCCAGCATTTT. This chain links TRBV3-1 (or the pseudogene TRBV3-2) with TRBJ1-5; D might be TRBD1 (6 bases). The CDR3 extends over 14 amino acids. Germline values: CDR1 LGHDT, CDR2 YNNKEL (reference sequence). Trimming stripped 7 bases from V and 1 base from J, with 11 bases between.

The chain links TRBV28 to TRBJ1-2; 9 bases align to TRBD1. The germline gives CDR1 MDHEN, CDR2 SYDVKM. V dropped 2 bases and J dropped 5; count of bases not matched to a gene: 6. CDR3 length equals 15 residues. CDR3: CASSLRGTGRYGYTF. The CDR3 nucleotides read TGTGCCAGCAGTTTAAGGGGGACAGGGCGGTATGGCTACACCTTC.

The chain has TRBV3-1 (or the pseudogene TRBV3-2) and TRBJ2-7, with D perhaps TRBD1 (5 bases). This CDR3 has 16 amino acids. V lost 4 bases to trimming and J lost 5 bases, with 21 bases between them. Germline V CDR1 and CDR2: LGHDT, YNNKEL (reference sequence). CDR3 protein: CASSRLHGRVGNEQYF. The CDR3 DNA reads TGTGCCAGCAGCCGCCTTCATGGCAGGGTAGGGAACGAGCAGTACTTC.